The clone carrying this T cell receptor (beta chain) was counted once. This sample was taken from a study of blood T cell repertoires in COVID-19. The wider study: COVID-19 samples, acute and convalescent, were from the United States, Italy and Spain. Sources were T cells, B-cell-depleted T cells, or PBMCs; the material itself was cDNA or gDNA.

Germline values: CDR1 LGHDT, CDR2 YNNKEL (reference sequence). The CDR3 has 16 amino acids. Trimming removed 6 bases from V and 5 bases from J; junction bases left unmatched: 10. Authors' methods: By means of reference gene primer amplification, nucleated cell counts were estimated. Method: immunoSEQ multiplex PCR; TCRdb's copy keeps in-frame clones and lacks some. The D gene and trimming were derived from the DNA, and the V and J assignments and clone size from that table. The sample has 150,000 to 200,000 clones; 76% are singletons. The J gene is TRBJ2-2, the V gene TRBV3-1 (or the pseudogene TRBV3-2), with TRBD1 matching 9 bases. This clonotype was obtained from a woman between 50 and 59 years old with acute COVID-19. Input material: PBMCs or T cells enriched from blood (not recorded which). CDR3 DNA: TGTGCCAGCAGGAGAGGGGGGACAGGGAAGACCGGGGAGCTGTTTTTT. Translated: CASRRGGTGKTGELFF.